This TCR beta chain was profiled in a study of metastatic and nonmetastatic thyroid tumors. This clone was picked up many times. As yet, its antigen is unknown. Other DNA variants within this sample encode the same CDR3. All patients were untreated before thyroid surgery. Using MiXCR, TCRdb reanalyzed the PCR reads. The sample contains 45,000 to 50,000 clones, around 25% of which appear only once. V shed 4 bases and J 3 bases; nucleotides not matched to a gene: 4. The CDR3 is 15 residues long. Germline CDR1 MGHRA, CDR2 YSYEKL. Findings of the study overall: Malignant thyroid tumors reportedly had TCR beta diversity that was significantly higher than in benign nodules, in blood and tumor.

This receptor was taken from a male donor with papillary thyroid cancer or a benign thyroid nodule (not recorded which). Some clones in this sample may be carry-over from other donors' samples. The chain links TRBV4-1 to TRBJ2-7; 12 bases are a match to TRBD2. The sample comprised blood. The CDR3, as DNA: TGCGCCAGCAGCCCCCTGACTAGCGGGAGCTACGAGCAGTACTTC. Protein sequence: CASSPLTSGSYEQYF.